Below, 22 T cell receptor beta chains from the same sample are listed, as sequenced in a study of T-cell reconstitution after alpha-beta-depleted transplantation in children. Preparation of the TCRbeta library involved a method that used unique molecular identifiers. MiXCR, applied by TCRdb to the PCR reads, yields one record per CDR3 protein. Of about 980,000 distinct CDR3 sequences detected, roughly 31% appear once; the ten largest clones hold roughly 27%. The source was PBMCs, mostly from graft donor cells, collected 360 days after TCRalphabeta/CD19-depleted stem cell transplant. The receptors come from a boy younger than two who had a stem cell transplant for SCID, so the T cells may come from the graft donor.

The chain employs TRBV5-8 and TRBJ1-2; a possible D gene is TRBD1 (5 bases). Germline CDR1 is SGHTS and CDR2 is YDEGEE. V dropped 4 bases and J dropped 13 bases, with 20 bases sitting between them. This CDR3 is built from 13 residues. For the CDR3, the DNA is TGTGCCAGCAGCCGACTCCATGAGGTCCAGGGCACCTTC. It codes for CASSRLHEVQGTF.

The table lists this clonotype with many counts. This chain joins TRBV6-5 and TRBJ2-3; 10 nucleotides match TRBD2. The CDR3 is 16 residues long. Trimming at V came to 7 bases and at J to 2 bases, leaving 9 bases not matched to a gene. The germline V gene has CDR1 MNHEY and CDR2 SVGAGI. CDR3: CASIQRGGLNTDTQYF. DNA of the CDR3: TGTGCCAGCATCCAGCGGGGGGGCCTCAACACAGATACGCAGTATTTT.

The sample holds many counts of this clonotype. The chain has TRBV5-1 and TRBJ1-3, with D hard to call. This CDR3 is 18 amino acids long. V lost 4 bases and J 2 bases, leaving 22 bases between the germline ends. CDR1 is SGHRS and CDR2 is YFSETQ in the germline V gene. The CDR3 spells CASSEEGPGIKPGNTIYF. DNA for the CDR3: TGCGCCAGCAGCGAGGAGGGTCCGGGAATAAAACCTGGAAACACCATATATTTT.

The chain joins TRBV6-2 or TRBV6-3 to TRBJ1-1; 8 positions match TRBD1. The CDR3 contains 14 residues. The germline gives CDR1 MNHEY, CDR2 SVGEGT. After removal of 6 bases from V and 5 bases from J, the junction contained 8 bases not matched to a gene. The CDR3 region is CASRRTGRGTEAFF. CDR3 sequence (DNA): TGTGCCAGCAGGAGGACAGGGAGAGGGACTGAAGCTTTCTTT.

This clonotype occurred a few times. The CDR3 loop is CAISDVGRGSYEQYF. The DNA for the CDR3 is TGTGCCATCAGTGATGTCGGCAGGGGCTCCTACGAGCAGTACTTC. The chain employs TRBV10-3 and TRBJ2-7, with D possibly TRBD1 on 6 matching bases. CDR1 ENHRY and CDR2 SYGVKD come from the germline V gene. The CDR3 is made up of 15 amino acids. Trimming left V 3 bases short and J 0 bases short, with 12 bases between.

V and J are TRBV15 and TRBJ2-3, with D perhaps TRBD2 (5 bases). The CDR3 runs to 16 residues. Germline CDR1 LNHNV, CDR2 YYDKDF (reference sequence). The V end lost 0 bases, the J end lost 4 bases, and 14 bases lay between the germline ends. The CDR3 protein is CATSRDWVLAADTQYF. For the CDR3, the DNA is TGTGCCACCAGCAGAGATTGGGTTCTAGCCGCAGATACGCAGTATTTT.

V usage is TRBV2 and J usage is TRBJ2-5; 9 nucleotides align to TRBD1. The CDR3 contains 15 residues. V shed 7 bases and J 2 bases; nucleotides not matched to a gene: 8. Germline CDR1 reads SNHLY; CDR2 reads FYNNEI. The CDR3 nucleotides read TGTGCCAGCAAAGAAGGACAGGGGCCTCAAGAGACCCAGTACTTC. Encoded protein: CASKEGQGPQETQYF.

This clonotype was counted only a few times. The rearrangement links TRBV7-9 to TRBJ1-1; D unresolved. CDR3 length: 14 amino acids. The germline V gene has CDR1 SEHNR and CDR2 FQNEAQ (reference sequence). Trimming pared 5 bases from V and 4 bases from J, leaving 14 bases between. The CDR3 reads CASSPRYIATEAFF. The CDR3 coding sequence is TGTGCCAGCAGCCCCCGGTATATTGCCACTGAAGCTTTCTTT. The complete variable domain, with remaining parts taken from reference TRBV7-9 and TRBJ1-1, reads DTGVSQNPRHKITKRGQNVTFRCDPISEHNRLYWYRQTLGQGPEFLTYFQNEAQLEKSRLLSDRFSAERPKGSFSTLEIQRTEQGDSAMYLCASSPRYIATEAFFGQGTRLTVV.

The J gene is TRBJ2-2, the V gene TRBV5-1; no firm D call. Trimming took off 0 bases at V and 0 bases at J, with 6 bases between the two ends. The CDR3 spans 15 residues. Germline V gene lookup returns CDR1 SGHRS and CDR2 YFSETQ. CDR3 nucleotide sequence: TGCGCCAGCAGCTTGGCGCAGTCGAACACCGGGGAGCTGTTTTTT. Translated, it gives CASSLAQSNTGELFF.

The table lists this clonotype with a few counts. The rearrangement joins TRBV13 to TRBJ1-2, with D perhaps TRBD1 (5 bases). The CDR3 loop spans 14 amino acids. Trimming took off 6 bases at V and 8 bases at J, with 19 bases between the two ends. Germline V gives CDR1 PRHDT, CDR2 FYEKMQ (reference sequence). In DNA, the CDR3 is TGTGCCAGCAGTCTAGACACCGGGGGTAAGGGCTACACCTTC. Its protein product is CASSLDTGGKGYTF.

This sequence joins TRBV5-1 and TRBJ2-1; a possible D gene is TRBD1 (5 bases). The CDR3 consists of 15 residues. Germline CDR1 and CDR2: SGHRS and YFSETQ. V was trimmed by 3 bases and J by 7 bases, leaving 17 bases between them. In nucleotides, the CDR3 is TGCGCCAGCAGCTGGGAACAGGCCCGTGGGAATGAGCAGTTCTTC. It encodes CASSWEQARGNEQFF.

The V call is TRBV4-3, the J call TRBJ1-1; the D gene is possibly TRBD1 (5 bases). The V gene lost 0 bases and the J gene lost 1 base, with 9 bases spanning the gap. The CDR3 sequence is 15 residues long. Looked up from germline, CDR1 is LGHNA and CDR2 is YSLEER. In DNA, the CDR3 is TGCGCCAGCAGCCAAGATCCCGGGACGAACACTGAAGCTTTCTTT. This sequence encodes CASSQDPGTNTEAFF.

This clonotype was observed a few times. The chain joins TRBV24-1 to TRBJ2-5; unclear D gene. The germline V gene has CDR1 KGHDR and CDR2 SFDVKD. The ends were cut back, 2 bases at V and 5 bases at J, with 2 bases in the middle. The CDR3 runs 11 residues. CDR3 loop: CATSDYETQYF. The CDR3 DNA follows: TGTGCCACCAGTGATTACGAGACCCAGTACTTC.

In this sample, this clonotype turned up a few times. CDR3 DNA: TGTGCCAGCAGCTTACGTATAGGGGCCCTATCCTACGAGCAGTACTTC. It is translated as CASSLRIGALSYEQYF. The gene calls are TRBV13 and TRBJ2-7; weak D call: TRBD1 (5 bases). The CDR3 is 16 residues long. The germline CDR1 and CDR2 sequences are PRHDT and FYEKMQ (reference sequence). Deletions cut 2 bases from V and 1 base from J, with 15 bases between. The complete variable domain, with remaining parts taken from reference TRBV13 and TRBJ2-7, reads AAGVIQSPRHLIKEKRETATLKCYPIPRHDTVYWYQQGPGQDPQFLISFYEKMQSDKGSIPDRFSAQQFSDYHSELNMSSLELGDSALYFCASSLRIGALSYEQYFGPGTRLTVT.

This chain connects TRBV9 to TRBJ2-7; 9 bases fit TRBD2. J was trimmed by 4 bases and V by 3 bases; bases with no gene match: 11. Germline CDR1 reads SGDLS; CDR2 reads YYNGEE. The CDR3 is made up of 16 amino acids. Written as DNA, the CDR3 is TGTGCCAGCAGCGCCAGCGGGGGGCCTCTGGGGTACGAGCAGTACTTC. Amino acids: CASSASGGPLGYEQYF.

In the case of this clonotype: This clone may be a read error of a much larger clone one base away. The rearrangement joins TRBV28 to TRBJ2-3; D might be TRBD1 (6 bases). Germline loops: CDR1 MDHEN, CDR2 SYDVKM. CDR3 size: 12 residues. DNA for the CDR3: TGTGCCAGCAGTCCCTGGACAGATAAGCAGTATTTT. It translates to CASSPWTDKQYF.

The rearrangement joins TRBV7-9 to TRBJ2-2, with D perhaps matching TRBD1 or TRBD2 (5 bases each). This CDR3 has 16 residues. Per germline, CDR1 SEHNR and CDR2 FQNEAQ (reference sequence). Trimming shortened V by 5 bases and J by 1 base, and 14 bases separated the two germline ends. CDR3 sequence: CASSIPGRENTGELFF. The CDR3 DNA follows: TGTGCCAGCAGCATACCGGGACGGGAGAACACCGGGGAGCTGTTTTTT.

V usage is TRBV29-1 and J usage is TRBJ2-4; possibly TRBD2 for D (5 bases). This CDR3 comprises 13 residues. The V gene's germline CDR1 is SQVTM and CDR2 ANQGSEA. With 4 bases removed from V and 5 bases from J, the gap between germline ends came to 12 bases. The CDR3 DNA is TGCAGCGTTGTAGGAGGTGGTGAAAACATTCAGTACTTC. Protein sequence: CSVVGGGENIQYF.

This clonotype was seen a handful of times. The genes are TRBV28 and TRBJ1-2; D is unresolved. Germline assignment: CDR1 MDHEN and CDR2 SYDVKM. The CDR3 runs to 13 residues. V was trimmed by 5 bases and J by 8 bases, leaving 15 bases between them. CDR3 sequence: CASSVSYSAGYTF. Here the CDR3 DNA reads TGTGCCAGCAGTGTTTCTTACTCGGCGGGCTACACCTTC.

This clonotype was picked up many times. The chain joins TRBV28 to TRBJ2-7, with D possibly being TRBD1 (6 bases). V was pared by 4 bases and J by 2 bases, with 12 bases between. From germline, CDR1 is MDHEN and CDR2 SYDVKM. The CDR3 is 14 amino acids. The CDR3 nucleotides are TGTGCCAGCAGTTCGCGGACAGCCACCTACGAGCAGTACTTC. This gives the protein CASSSRTATYEQYF. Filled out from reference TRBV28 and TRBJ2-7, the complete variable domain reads DVKVTQSSRYLVKRTGEKVFLECVQDMDHENMFWYRQDPGLGLRLIYFSYDVKMKEKGDIPEGYSVSREKKERFSLILESASTNQTSMYLCASSSRTATYEQYFGPGTRLTVT.

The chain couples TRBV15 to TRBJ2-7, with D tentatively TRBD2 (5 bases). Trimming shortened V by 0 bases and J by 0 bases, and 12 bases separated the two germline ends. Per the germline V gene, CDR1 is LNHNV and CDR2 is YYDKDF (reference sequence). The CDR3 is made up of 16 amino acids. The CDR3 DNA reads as TGTGCCACCAGCAGAGATTGGGGAGCGCTCTCCTACGAGCAGTACTTC. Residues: CATSRDWGALSYEQYF.

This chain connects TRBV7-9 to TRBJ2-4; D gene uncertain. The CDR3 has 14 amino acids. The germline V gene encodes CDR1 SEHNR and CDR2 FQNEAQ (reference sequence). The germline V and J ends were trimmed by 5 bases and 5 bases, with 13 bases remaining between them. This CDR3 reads CASSLGRIENIQYF. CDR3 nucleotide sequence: TGTGCCAGCAGCCTAGGACGGATAGAAAACATTCAGTACTTC.